This T cell receptor beta chain was captured by sequencing in a study of monozygotic twins with inflammatory bowel disease. Overall study results and limits: Neither one strong signal nor one clonotype associated with IBD was supported.

Germline V CDR1 and CDR2: LGHNA, YNFKEQ. CDR3 length: 14 residues. As for this clonotype: Its antigen is not known.

TCRdb reprocessed the 5' RACE reads and stores each CDR3 protein as one record, lacking DNA. This repertoire includes a few hundred thousand distinct CDR3 sequences. Sequencing was done on a sample of blood. The TCR was taken from a human donor with ulcerative colitis or Crohn's disease, or a healthy co-twin of an affected twin (not recorded which). The J gene is TRBJ2-7, the V gene TRBV4-2. The CDR3 here is CASSQDSSGYEQYF.